The rows below give T cell receptor beta chains drawn from one sample of a study of cytomegalovirus exposure and HLA in healthy donors. Assay used: immunoSEQ multiplex PCR; TCRdb lists only in-frame clones, some missing. The sample includes some 130,000 clones, 65% to 80% seen only once; the top ten take 2.5% to 3.5%. Sequencing was performed on PBMCs. The receptor set was obtained from a man in his forties or fifties in good health and CMV-seronegative. Both conserved end residues are part of each CDR3.

J,V,length,CDR3
TRBJ2-7,TRBV2,16,CASSGSSGGVYYEQYF
TRBJ2-1,TRBV6-5,13,CASIGRMGDEQFF
TRBJ2-3,TRBV19,17,CASSARAGTGMADTQYF
TRBJ2-7,TRBV13,13,CASSLVVGNEQYF
TRBJ2-3,TRBV5-8,16,CADFGTSGRRSPTQYF
TRBJ2-2,TRBV10-3,16,CAISDDGRGRAGELFF
TRBJ1-4,TRBV7-2,15,CASRRDLATNEKLFF
TRBJ1-6,TRBV2,14,CASRTRSYNSPLHF
TRBJ2-5,TRBV2,14,CASSEGAGSKTQYF
TRBJ2-1,TRBV6-4,14,CASTELARPNEQFF